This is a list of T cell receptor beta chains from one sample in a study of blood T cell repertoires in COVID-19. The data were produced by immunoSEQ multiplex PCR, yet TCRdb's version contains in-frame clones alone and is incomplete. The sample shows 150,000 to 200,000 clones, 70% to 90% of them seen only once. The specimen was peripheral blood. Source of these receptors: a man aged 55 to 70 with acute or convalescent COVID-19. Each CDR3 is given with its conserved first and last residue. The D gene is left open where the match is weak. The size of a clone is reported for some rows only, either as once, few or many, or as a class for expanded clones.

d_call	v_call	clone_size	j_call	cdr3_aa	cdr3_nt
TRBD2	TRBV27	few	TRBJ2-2	CASRGTSGRNTGELFF	TGTGCCAGCCGGGGGACTAGCGGGAGGAACACCGGGGAGCTGTTTTTT
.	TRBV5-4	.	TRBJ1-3	CASSFRGYGNTIYF	TGTGCCAGCAGCTTCAGGGGCTATGGAAACACCATATATTTT
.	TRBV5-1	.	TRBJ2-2	CASSLAEGRGKGELFF	TGCGCCAGCAGCTTGGCCGAGGGCCGTGGGAAAGGGGAGCTGTTTTTT
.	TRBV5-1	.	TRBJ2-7	CASSLDRFPYEQYF	TGCGCCAGCAGCTTGGATCGGTTTCCCTACGAGCAGTACTTC
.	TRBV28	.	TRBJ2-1	CASSSHRTVSDEQFF	TGTGCCAGCAGTTCCCACCGGACAGTGTCCGATGAGCAGTTCTTC
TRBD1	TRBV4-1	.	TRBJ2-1	CASSQVDTGVRNEQFF	TGCGCCAGCAGCCAAGTTGACACAGGGGTCCGCAATGAGCAGTTCTTC
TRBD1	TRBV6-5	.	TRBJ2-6	CASRDRVVGANVLTF	TGTGCCAGCAGAGACAGGGTGGTGGGGGCCAACGTCCTGACTTTC
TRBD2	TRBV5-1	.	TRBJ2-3	CASSASGGRADTQYF	TGCGCCAGCAGCGCTAGCGGGGGGAGGGCAGATACGCAGTATTTT
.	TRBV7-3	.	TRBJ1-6	CASSLTSDRGSPLHF	TGTGCCAGCAGCTTAACTTCAGATCGGGGGTCACCCCTCCACTTT
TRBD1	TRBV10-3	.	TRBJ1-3	CATASGTDSGNTIYF	TGTGCCACTGCATCCGGGACAGACTCTGGAAACACCATATATTTT
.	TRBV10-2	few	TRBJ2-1	CASSERQVYNEQFF	TGCGCCAGCAGTGAACGGCAGGTGTACAATGAGCAGTTCTTC
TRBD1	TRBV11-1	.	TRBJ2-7	CASSSGTGTPTEQYF	TGTGCCAGCAGCTCAGGGACAGGGACTCCGACCGAGCAGTACTTC
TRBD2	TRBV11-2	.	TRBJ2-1	CASSGAGVGQFF	TGTGCCAGCAGCGGAGCGGGAGTTGGGCAGTTCTTC
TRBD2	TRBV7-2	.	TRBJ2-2	CASSFTSGLNTGELFF	TGTGCCAGCAGTTTTACTAGCGGGTTAAACACCGGGGAGCTGTTTTTT
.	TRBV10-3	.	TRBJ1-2	CAISADGQAGGYTF	TGTGCCATCAGTGCGGACGGACAAGCGGGAGGCTACACCTTC
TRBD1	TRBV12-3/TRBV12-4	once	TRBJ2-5	CASRTQGAETQYF	TGTGCCAGCAGGACACAGGGGGCAGAGACCCAGTACTTC
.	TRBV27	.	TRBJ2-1	CASSLGGGTGYEQFF	TGTGCCAGCAGTCTCGGCGGGGGGACAGGGTATGAGCAGTTCTTC
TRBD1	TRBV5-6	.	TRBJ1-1	CASSLRRGYNTEAFF	TGTGCCAGCAGCCTTCGCAGGGGGTACAACACTGAAGCTTTCTTT
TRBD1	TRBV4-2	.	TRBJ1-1	CASSQTGKGTEAFF	TGTGCCAGCAGCCAGACAGGGAAAGGGACTGAAGCTTTCTTT
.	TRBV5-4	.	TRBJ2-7	CASSRATKYEQYF	TGTGCCAGCAGCCGAGCCACTAAATACGAGCAGTACTTC
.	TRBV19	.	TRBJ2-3	CASSMGRRKLGDTQYF	TGTGCCAGTAGTATGGGGAGGAGGAAGTTAGGAGATACGCAGTATTTT
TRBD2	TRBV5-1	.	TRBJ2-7	CASSGAVAGAYEQYF	TGCGCCAGCAGTGGAGCGGTAGCGGGAGCCTACGAGCAGTACTTC